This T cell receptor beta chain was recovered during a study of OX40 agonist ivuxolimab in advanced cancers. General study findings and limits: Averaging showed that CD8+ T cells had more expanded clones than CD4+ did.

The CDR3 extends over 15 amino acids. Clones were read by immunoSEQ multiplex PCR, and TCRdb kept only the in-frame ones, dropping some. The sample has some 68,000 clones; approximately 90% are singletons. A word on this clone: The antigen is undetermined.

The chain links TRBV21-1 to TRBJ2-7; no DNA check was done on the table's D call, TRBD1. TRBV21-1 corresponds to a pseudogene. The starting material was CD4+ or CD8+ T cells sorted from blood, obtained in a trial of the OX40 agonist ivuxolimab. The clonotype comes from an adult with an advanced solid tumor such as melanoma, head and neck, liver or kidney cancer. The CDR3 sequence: CASSKARGQGDEQYF. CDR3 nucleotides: TGTGCCAGCAGCAAAGCGAGGGGACAGGGGGACGAGCAGTACTTC.